This TCR beta chain originates from a study of cytomegalovirus exposure and HLA in healthy donors. Study-wide results and caveats: A later analysis found common viral pathogens apparently linked to several of the most significant clusters. Among donors in an Asian-associated ancestry cluster, a later analysis reportedly found fewer N-insertions than the roughly 610-donor mean.

60 Vbeta and 13 Jbeta primers were used in PCR. The assay was immunoSEQ multiplex PCR, and TCRdb's table has in-frame clones only and misses some. The table has around 200,000 clones, about 82% seen once. A word on this clone: Antigen unknown. Other DNA sequences of this sample code for an identical CDR3.

The V segment lost 1 base and the J segment 1 base; nucleotides outside the gene matches: 3. CDR1 is MDHEN, CDR2 SYDVKM, per germline. The CDR3 runs to 15 residues. The receptor's source is a woman in her forties or fifties in good health and CMV-seronegative. Sequences were obtained from PBMCs. The chain combines TRBV28 with TRBJ2-7, with 8 bases identical to TRBD1. The CDR3 nucleotides are TGTGCCAGCAGTTTATTCGGGACAGGATCCTACGAGCAGTACTTC. This gives the protein CASSLFGTGSYEQYF. The complete variable domain, with remaining parts taken from reference TRBV28 and TRBJ2-7, reads DVKVTQSSRYLVKRTGEKVFLECVQDMDHENMFWYRQDPGLGLRLIYFSYDVKMKEKGDIPEGYSVSREKKERFSLILESASTNQTSMYLCASSLFGTGSYEQYFGPGTRLTVT.